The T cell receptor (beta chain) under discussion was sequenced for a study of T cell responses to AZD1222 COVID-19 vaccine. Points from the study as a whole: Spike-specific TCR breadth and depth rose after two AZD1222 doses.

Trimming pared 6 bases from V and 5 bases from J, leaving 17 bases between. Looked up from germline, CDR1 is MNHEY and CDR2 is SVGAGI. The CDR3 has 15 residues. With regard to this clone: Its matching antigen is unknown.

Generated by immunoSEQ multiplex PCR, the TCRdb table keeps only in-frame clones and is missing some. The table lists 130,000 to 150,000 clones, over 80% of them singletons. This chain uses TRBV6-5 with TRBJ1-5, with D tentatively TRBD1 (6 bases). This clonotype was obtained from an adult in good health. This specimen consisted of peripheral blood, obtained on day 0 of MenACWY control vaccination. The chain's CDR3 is CASRTKGHRDQPQHF. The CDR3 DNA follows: TGTGCCAGCAGAACGAAGGGACATAGGGATCAGCCCCAGCATTTT.